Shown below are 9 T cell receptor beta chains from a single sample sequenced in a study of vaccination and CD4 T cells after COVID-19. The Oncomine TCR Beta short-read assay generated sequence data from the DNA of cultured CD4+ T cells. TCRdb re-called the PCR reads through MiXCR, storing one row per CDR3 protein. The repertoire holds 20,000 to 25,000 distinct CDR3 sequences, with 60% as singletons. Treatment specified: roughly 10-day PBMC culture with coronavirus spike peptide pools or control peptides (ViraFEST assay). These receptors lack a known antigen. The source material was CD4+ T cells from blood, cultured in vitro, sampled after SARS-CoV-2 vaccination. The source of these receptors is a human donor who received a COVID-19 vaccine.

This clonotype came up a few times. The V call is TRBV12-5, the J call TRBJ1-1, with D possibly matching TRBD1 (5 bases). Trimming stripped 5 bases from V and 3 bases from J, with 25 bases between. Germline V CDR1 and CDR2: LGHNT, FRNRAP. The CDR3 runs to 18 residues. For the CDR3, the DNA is TGTGCTAGTGGTCAAACCGTGGGGGGTCTAAATCGCCACACTGAAGCTTTCTTT. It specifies CASGQTVGGLNRHTEAFF.

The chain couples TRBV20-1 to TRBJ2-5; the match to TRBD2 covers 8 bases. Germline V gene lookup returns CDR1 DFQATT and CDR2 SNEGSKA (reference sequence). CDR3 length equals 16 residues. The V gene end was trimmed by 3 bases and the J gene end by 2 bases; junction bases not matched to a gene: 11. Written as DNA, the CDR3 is TGCAGTGCTAGTGGGGGTAGCGGGGCGCAACAAGAGACCCAGTACTTC. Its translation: CSASGGSGAQQETQYF.

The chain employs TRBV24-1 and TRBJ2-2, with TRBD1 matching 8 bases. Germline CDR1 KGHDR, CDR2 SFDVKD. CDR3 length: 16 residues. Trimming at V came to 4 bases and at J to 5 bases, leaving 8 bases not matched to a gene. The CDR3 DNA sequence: TGTGCCACCAGTGAACCGACAGGGACAGGTACCGGGGAGCTGTTTTTT. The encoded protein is CATSEPTGTGTGELFF.

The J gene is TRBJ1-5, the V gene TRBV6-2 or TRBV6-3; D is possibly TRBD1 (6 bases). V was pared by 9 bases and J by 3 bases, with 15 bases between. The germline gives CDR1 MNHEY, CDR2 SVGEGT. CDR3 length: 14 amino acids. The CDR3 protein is CARSITGFNQPQHF. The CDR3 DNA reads TGTGCCAGAAGTATAACAGGGTTCAATCAGCCCCAGCATTTT.

CDR3 DNA: TGTGCCAGCAGCCTCCGTGCAGGGGCGCAAGAGACCCAGTACTTC. Translated: CASSLRAGAQETQYF. The V gene is TRBV7-2, the J gene TRBJ2-5; weak D call: TRBD1 (6 bases). The CDR3 spans 15 residues. The germline V gene encodes CDR1 SGHTA and CDR2 FQGNSA. V dropped 5 bases and J dropped 2 bases, with 15 bases sitting between them.

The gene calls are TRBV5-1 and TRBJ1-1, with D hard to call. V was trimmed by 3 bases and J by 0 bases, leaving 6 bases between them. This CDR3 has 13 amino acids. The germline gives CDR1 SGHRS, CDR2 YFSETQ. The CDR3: CASSYELNTEAFF. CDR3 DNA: TGCGCCAGCAGCTACGAGTTGAACACTGAAGCTTTCTTT.

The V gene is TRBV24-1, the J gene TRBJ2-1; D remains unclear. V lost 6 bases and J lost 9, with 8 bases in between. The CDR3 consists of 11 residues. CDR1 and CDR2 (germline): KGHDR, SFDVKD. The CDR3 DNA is TGTGCCACCAGTTCTTTCGGTGAGCAGTTCTTC. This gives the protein CATSSFGEQFF.

CDR3 nucleotides: TGCGCCAGCAGCTCGGACGGCGGGGGGGACAACACCGGGGAGCTGTTTTTT. This sequence encodes CASSSDGGGDNTGELFF. The chain recombines TRBV5-1 with TRBJ2-2, with 9 bases lining up with TRBD2. Unmatched junction bases numbered 8, after V lost 3 bases and J lost 2 bases. The CDR3 loop spans 17 amino acids. Germline CDR1 and CDR2: SGHRS and YFSETQ.

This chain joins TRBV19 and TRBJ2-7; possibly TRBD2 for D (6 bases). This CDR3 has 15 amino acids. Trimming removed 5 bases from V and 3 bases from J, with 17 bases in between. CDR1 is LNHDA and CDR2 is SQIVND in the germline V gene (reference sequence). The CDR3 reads CASSPRDSNVYEQYF. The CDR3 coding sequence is TGTGCCAGTAGTCCCCGGGACTCCAACGTCTACGAGCAGTACTTC.